This TCR beta chain appears in the sequencing data of a study of T cell repertoires in cytomegalovirus infection. Study background: Indications came from public TCR beta signatures; they pointed to CMV infection and to a matching HLA type. Study-wide findings and caveats: The ex vivo response was dominated by HLA-C-restricted CMV-specific TCR beta clonotypes. Cumulative frequency (of public TCR beta family members) identified carriers of CMV plus the relevant HLA.

TCRdb itself ran the reads through MiXCR, one entry per CDR3 protein. The sample includes roughly 720,000 distinct CDR3 sequences, 35% to 40% of them seen just once. Trimming removed 8 bases from V and 7 bases from J; junction bases left unmatched: 5. The CDR3 totals 13 residues. Germline lookup yields CDR1 LGHNA and CDR2 YNFKEQ. This clonotype was picked up a small number of times. What it binds is not known. The material sequenced was PBMCs. This sequence originates from a human donor in good health (CMV status not recorded). Some clones in this sample may be carry-over from other donors' samples. The gene calls are TRBV4-2 and TRBJ2-1, with TRBD2 matching over 10 bases. CDR3 region: CASARLAGNEQFF. The CDR3 DNA sequence: TGTGCCAGCGCGCGACTAGCGGGTAATGAGCAGTTCTTC.